The 21 T cell receptor beta chains listed next were all sequenced from one sample in a study of cytomegalovirus exposure and HLA in healthy donors. With 60 Vbeta and 13 Jbeta primers, the PCR was carried out. The repertoire was sequenced with immunoSEQ multiplex PCR; TCRdb's copy has only in-frame clones and lacks some. The sample has roughly 300,000 clones; just over 85% are singletons. The sequenced sample consisted of PBMCs. The receptors derive from a man between 40 and 49 years old in good health and CMV-seropositive.

The V call is TRBV2, the J call TRBJ1-1, with D maybe TRBD1 (5 bases). The CDR3 spans 14 residues. The V end was cut by 6 bases, the J end by 0 bases, with 11 bases between. The germline CDR1 and CDR2 sequences are SNHLY and FYNNEI. The CDR3 nucleotides read TGTGCCAGCAGCAAAGGGGTTATGAACACTGAAGCTTTCTTT. This encodes CASSKGVMNTEAFF.

The chain uses TRBV4-1 and TRBJ2-7; 9 bases are shared with TRBD1. CDR1 is MGHRA, CDR2 YSYEKL, per germline. V was clipped by 2 bases and J by 2 bases; unmatched bases: 7. This CDR3 has 16 amino acids. CDR3 bases: TGCGCCAGCAGCCAAAGGAGTGGGACAGGGACCTACGAGCAGTACTTC. The encoded protein is CASSQRSGTGTYEQYF.

This clone was observed a few times. The V call is TRBV30, the J call TRBJ1-4; D gene uncertain. V gave up 3 bases and J gave up 8 bases, with 10 bases separating them. CDR3 length equals 12 residues. In germline, CDR1 is GTSNPN, CDR2 SVGIG (reference sequence). The DNA of the CDR3 is TGTGCCTGGAGGTTTAGTGAGGAAAAACTGTTTTTT. Protein sequence: CAWRFSEEKLFF.

J is TRBJ1-4 and V is TRBV7-2; D is undetermined. The CDR3 covers 15 residues. The germline V gene has CDR1 SGHTA and CDR2 FQGNSA. Trimming shortened V by 2 bases and J by 8 bases, and 15 bases separated the two germline ends. The CDR3 spells CASSLSPALIEKLFF. CDR3 nucleotide sequence: TGTGCCAGCAGCTTAAGCCCTGCGCTTATAGAAAAACTGTTTTTT.

Comments on this clone: A junction end diverges from the germline sequence, so it may reflect a read error. J is TRBJ2-4 and V is TRBV29-1, with D possibly matching TRBD1 (5 bases). The CDR3 has 13 amino acids. Germline-derived CDR1 and CDR2 are SQVTM and ANQGSEA. CDR3 region: CSVEDHARTRAFF. In DNA, the CDR3 is TGCAGCGTTGAAGATCATGCTCGGACAAGGGCCTTCTTC.

This sequence joins TRBV27 and TRBJ2-1; 8 bases line up with TRBD1. V shed 5 bases and J 12 bases; nucleotides not matched to a gene: 6. Germline CDR1 is MNHEY and CDR2 is SMNVEV (reference sequence). The CDR3 contains 12 residues. CDR3 in amino acids: CASSPVDRGQFF. The CDR3 DNA reads as TGTGCCAGCAGTCCTGTCGACAGGGGGCAGTTCTTC.

The V call is TRBV11-1, the J call TRBJ2-5; 14 nucleotides align to TRBD2. Unmatched junction bases numbered 4, after V lost 5 bases and J lost 5 bases. The CDR3 loop spans 15 amino acids. In germline, CDR1 is SGHAT, CDR2 FQDESV (reference sequence). CDR3 protein: CASSLRLAGGETQYF. Here the CDR3 DNA reads TGTGCCAGCAGCCTCCGACTAGCGGGGGGGGAGACCCAGTACTTC.

The V and J genes are TRBV7-6 and TRBJ2-7, with 8 bases that match TRBD2. The CDR3 runs 16 residues. Germline CDR1 and CDR2: SGHVS and FNYEAQ. J gave up 5 bases and V 1 base, and 10 bases lay outside the gene matches. The CDR3, as DNA: TGTGCCAGCAGCTTAGAGTCCGCGGGAGGATCCGACGAGCAGTACTTC. Its translation is CASSLESAGGSDEQYF.

The table lists this clone with a few counts. The junction does not match germline at one end; this may be a read error. The V gene is TRBV6-5, the J gene TRBJ1-1, with 8 positions matching TRBD1. The CDR3 spans 13 residues. Germline V gene lookup returns CDR1 MNHEY and CDR2 SVGAGI. CDR3 protein: CASSRTGNAEAFF. In nucleotides, the CDR3 is TGTGCCAGCAGTCGGACAGGGAACGCTGAAGCTTTCTTT.

This clone has a handful of counts. V usage is TRBV4-2 and J usage is TRBJ1-1, with 7 nucleotides matching TRBD1. CDR1 is LGHNA, CDR2 YNFKEQ, per germline. V trimming: 1 base; J trimming: 7 bases; junction bases outside the gene matches: 6. The CDR3 spans 14 residues. Written as DNA, the CDR3 is TGTGCCAGCAGCCAAGTCGATGGGACAGTTGAAGCTTTCTTT. Residues: CASSQVDGTVEAFF.

V and J are TRBV18 and TRBJ2-1, with 7 bases matching TRBD2. The CDR3 covers 16 residues. CDR1 and CDR2 (germline): KGHSH, LQKENI. V trimming: 0 bases; J trimming: 5 bases; junction bases outside the gene matches: 7. CDR3 nucleotide sequence: TGTGCCAGCTCACCACCGTGGGGAGGGCTTGACAATGAGCAGTTCTTC. Translated: CASSPPWGGLDNEQFF.

The chain links TRBV18 to TRBJ1-1; 7 nucleotides line up with TRBD1. Germline CDR1 is KGHSH and CDR2 is LQKENI. The CDR3 spans 14 residues. The junction had 5 bases not matched to a gene; V was cut back by 2 bases and J by 5 bases. The DNA of the CDR3 is TGTGCCAGCTCACCAAGGACAGGAGGAACTGAAGCTTTCTTT. This gives the protein CASSPRTGGTEAFF.

The V call is TRBV4-1, the J call TRBJ2-7; 8 nucleotides match TRBD2. J gave up 3 bases and V 0 bases, and 7 bases lay outside the gene matches. Germline CDR1 is MGHRA and CDR2 is YSYEKL. The CDR3 consists of 16 residues. The CDR3 DNA sequence: TGCGCCAGCAGCCAAGATTGGGGCGGGAGGAACTACGAGCAGTACTTC. This translates into CASSQDWGGRNYEQYF.

This rearrangement joins TRBV27 to TRBJ2-1; 11 nucleotides align to TRBD2. CDR1 is MNHEY and CDR2 is SMNVEV in the germline V gene (reference sequence). Losses at the gene ends were 5 bases for V and 4 bases for J; bases not matched to a gene: 7. The length of the CDR3 is 16 residues. The CDR3 loop is CASSHRTSGPYNEQFF. The CDR3 DNA is TGTGCCAGCAGTCACCGGACTAGCGGGCCGTACAATGAGCAGTTCTTC.

This chain links TRBV11-2 with TRBJ2-7, with 11 bases lining up with TRBD2. The CDR3 covers 14 residues. Germline lookup yields CDR1 SGHAT and CDR2 FQNNGV. The V gene end was trimmed by 6 bases and the J gene end by 5 bases; junction bases not matched to a gene: 6. The CDR3 coding sequence is TGTGCCAGCAGTTCAACTAGCGGGAGCGACGAGCAGTACTTC. It translates to CASSSTSGSDEQYF.

This clone came up a few times. The chain employs TRBV13 and TRBJ1-5, with 9 bases that match TRBD1. V lost 5 bases and J lost 6; bases outside the gene matches: 8. The germline V gene has CDR1 PRHDT and CDR2 FYEKMQ (reference sequence). The CDR3 is 15 amino acids. In DNA form, the CDR3 reads TGTGCCAGCAGCCTTGGGACAGGGCTCACTCAGCCCCAGCATTTT. It specifies CASSLGTGLTQPQHF.

The chain has TRBV11-3 and TRBJ1-1, with TRBD1 matching over 10 bases. The CDR3 loop spans 14 amino acids. The germline gives CDR1 SGHNT, CDR2 YENEEA. J gave up 3 bases and V 3 bases, and 1 base lay outside the gene matches. The DNA for the CDR3 is TGTGCCAGCAGCTTTGGGACAGGGGACACTGAAGCTTTCTTT. Its translation: CASSFGTGDTEAFF.

This clone showed up just a few times. The chain uses TRBV6-5 and TRBJ1-5; D unresolved. CDR1 is MNHEY and CDR2 is SVGAGI in the germline V gene. V was shortened by 2 bases and J by 9 bases, with 11 bases between the two germline ends. The CDR3 is 13 residues long. Written as DNA, the CDR3 is TGTGCCAGCAGTTACGAGGGTCCCCCGCCCCAGCATTTT. It specifies CASSYEGPPPQHF.

The chain joins TRBV19 to TRBJ1-2, with a tentative D call TRBD1 (5 bases). V was trimmed by 10 bases and J by 3 bases, leaving 12 bases between them. Germline values: CDR1 LNHDA, CDR2 SQIVND (reference sequence). The CDR3 loop spans 12 amino acids. Written as DNA, the CDR3 is TGTGCCACAAGACAGATCGACTATGGCTACACCTTC. This translates into CATRQIDYGYTF. The whole variable domain, remainder taken from reference TRBV19 and TRBJ1-2, is DGGITQSPKYLFRKEGQNVTLSCEQNLNHDAMYWYRQDPGQGLRLIYYSQIVNDFQKGDIAEGYSVSREKKESFPLTVTSAQKNPTAFYLCATRQIDYGYTFGSGTRLTVV.

The chain combines TRBV9 with TRBJ2-5, with D perhaps TRBD2 (5 bases). Trimming stripped 3 bases from V and 2 bases from J, with 11 bases between. The CDR3 extends over 14 amino acids. CDR1 and CDR2 from the germline V gene are SGDLS and YYNGEE. For the CDR3, the DNA is TGTGCCAGCAGCGAAGGACTGGAGCAAGAGACCCAGTACTTC. This translates into CASSEGLEQETQYF.

V gene TRBV7-8 combines with J gene TRBJ2-1; possibly TRBD2 for D (5 bases). The CDR3 has 12 residues. V shed 5 bases and J shed 8 bases, with 10 bases lying between them. Germline CDR1 SGHVS, CDR2 FQNEAQ. The CDR3: CASSRTRDEQFF. The CDR3 DNA follows: TGTGCCAGCAGCCGAACTAGAGATGAGCAGTTCTTC.